This is a list of T cell receptor beta chains from one sample in a study of cytomegalovirus exposure and HLA in healthy donors. Only in-frame clones appear in the TCRdb table, and some are missing; sequencing was by immunoSEQ multiplex PCR. The repertoire holds about 160,000 clones, with just over 70% as singletons. The sample consisted of PBMCs. The receptors were gathered from a man aged 18 to 29 in good health and CMV-seropositive. Each CDR3 is given with its conserved first and last residue. The D gene is left open where the match is weak. Rows may omit the clone size; those that give it use once, few, many or a size class.

cdr3_aa: CASSATRQGASEQFF
cdr3_nt: TGTGCCAGCAGTGCCACGAGACAGGGGGCTAGTGAGCAGTTCTTC
clone_size: -
v_call: TRBV2
j_call: TRBJ2-1
d_call: TRBD1

cdr3_aa: CASSKRGHEQFF
cdr3_nt: TGTGCCAGCAGCAAAAGGGGTCATGAGCAGTTCTTC
clone_size: -
v_call: TRBV21-1
j_call: TRBJ2-1
d_call: -

cdr3_aa: CAISDRTSGVSYNEQFF
cdr3_nt: TGTGCCATCAGTGACCGGACTAGCGGGGTTTCCTACAATGAGCAGTTCTTC
clone_size: -
v_call: TRBV10-3
j_call: TRBJ2-1
d_call: TRBD2

cdr3_aa: CASSGRGGETEAFF
cdr3_nt: TGTGCCAGCAGCGGGAGAGGGGGAGAGACTGAAGCTTTCTTT
clone_size: -
v_call: TRBV5-8
j_call: TRBJ1-1
d_call: -

cdr3_aa: CASRYGLADNEQFF
cdr3_nt: TGTGCCAGCAGATACGGACTAGCGGACAATGAGCAGTTCTTC
clone_size: -
v_call: TRBV5-6
j_call: TRBJ2-1
d_call: TRBD2

cdr3_aa: CASTPSRDTEAFF
cdr3_nt: TGTGCCAGCACCCCTTCCAGGGACACTGAAGCTTTCTTT
clone_size: once
v_call: TRBV6-6
j_call: TRBJ1-1
d_call: -

cdr3_aa: CSVGVNTEAFF
cdr3_nt: TGCAGCGTTGGAGTGAACACTGAAGCTTTCTTT
clone_size: -
v_call: TRBV29-1
j_call: TRBJ1-1
d_call: -

cdr3_aa: CATKTFRGRTEAFF
cdr3_nt: TGTGCCACCAAAACCTTCAGGGGGCGGACTGAAGCTTTCTTT
clone_size: -
v_call: TRBV6-1
j_call: TRBJ1-1
d_call: TRBD1

cdr3_aa: CASSLGASGVQETQYF
cdr3_nt: TGTGCCAGCAGCCTGGGGGCTAGCGGAGTCCAAGAGACCCAGTACTTC
clone_size: few
v_call: TRBV6-6
j_call: TRBJ2-5
d_call: -

cdr3_aa: CASSLEGGGQPQHF
cdr3_nt: TGTGCCAGCAGCTTAGAAGGGGGCGGTCAGCCCCAGCATTTT
clone_size: -
v_call: TRBV7-9
j_call: TRBJ1-5
d_call: TRBD1

cdr3_aa: CASRAGEGTEAFF
cdr3_nt: TGTGCCAGCAGGGCAGGGGAGGGGACTGAAGCTTTCTTT
clone_size: -
v_call: TRBV2
j_call: TRBJ1-1
d_call: -

cdr3_aa: CASSQEDTRREKLFF
cdr3_nt: TGTGCCAGCAGCCAAGAGGACACCAGACGTGAAAAACTGTTTTTT
clone_size: -
v_call: TRBV4-2
j_call: TRBJ1-4
d_call: -

cdr3_aa: CASSPLSGQQETQYF
cdr3_nt: TGTGCCAGCTCACCATTAAGCGGACAGCAAGAGACCCAGTACTTC
clone_size: once
v_call: TRBV18
j_call: TRBJ2-5
d_call: -

cdr3_aa: CASSLDRSTDTQYF
cdr3_nt: TGCGCCAGCAGCTTGGACCGGTCCACAGATACGCAGTATTTT
clone_size: -
v_call: TRBV5-1
j_call: TRBJ2-3
d_call: -

cdr3_aa: CASSWTSNTGELFF
cdr3_nt: TGTGCCAGCAGCTGGACTAGCAACACCGGGGAGCTGTTTTTT
clone_size: few
v_call: TRBV11-2
j_call: TRBJ2-2
d_call: TRBD2

cdr3_aa: CASSLMSGSSYNEQFF
cdr3_nt: TGCGCCAGCAGCTTGATGAGCGGGAGCTCCTACAATGAGCAGTTCTTC
clone_size: -
v_call: TRBV5-1
j_call: TRBJ2-1
d_call: TRBD2

cdr3_aa: CASSLGTGSTEAFF
cdr3_nt: TGCGCCAGCAGCTTAGGGACAGGGAGCACTGAAGCTTTCTTT
clone_size: few
v_call: TRBV5-1
j_call: TRBJ1-1
d_call: TRBD1

cdr3_aa: CASSSDRGTEAFF
cdr3_nt: TGCGCCAGCAGCTCGGACAGGGGAACTGAAGCTTTCTTT
clone_size: -
v_call: TRBV5-1
j_call: TRBJ1-1
d_call: TRBD1

cdr3_aa: CASRRDTTNTGELFF
cdr3_nt: TGTGCCAGCAGACGAGACACGACGAACACCGGGGAGCTGTTTTTT
clone_size: -
v_call: TRBV7-9
j_call: TRBJ2-2
d_call: -

cdr3_aa: CARTWGRSNRPQHF
cdr3_nt: TGTGCCAGGACGTGGGGGCGTAGCAATCGGCCCCAGCATTTT
clone_size: -
v_call: TRBV19
j_call: TRBJ1-5
d_call: -

cdr3_aa: CASWEGYYGYTF
cdr3_nt: TGTGCCAGCTGGGAGGGTTACTATGGCTACACCTTC
clone_size: -
v_call: TRBV6-5
j_call: TRBJ1-2
d_call: -

cdr3_aa: CASSLAPAGSGNTIYF
cdr3_nt: TGTGCCAGCAGCTTAGCTCCCGCAGGCTCTGGAAACACCATATATTTT
clone_size: -
v_call: TRBV7-6
j_call: TRBJ1-3
d_call: -

cdr3_aa: CASNQQTGELFF
cdr3_nt: TGTGCCAGCAACCAACAGACCGGGGAGCTGTTTTTT
clone_size: -
v_call: TRBV7-9
j_call: TRBJ2-2
d_call: -

cdr3_aa: CASSPSDRGNYGYTF
cdr3_nt: TGTGCCAGCAGTCCCTCGGACAGGGGAAACTATGGCTACACCTTC
clone_size: -
v_call: TRBV28
j_call: TRBJ1-2
d_call: TRBD1

cdr3_aa: CASSGGGSNQPQHF
cdr3_nt: TGTGCCAGCAGTGGGGGGGGGAGCAATCAGCCCCAGCATTTT
clone_size: -
v_call: TRBV6-6
j_call: TRBJ1-5
d_call: -

cdr3_aa: CASSVGGGASGNTIYF
cdr3_nt: TGTGCCAGCAGCGTAGGGGGGGGAGCAAGTGGAAACACCATATATTTT
clone_size: -
v_call: TRBV9
j_call: TRBJ1-3
d_call: -

cdr3_aa: CASSFINRGQGAPGYTF
cdr3_nt: TGTGCCAGCAGCTTCATCAACCGGGGACAGGGGGCCCCTGGCTACACCTTC
clone_size: -
v_call: TRBV5-4
j_call: TRBJ1-2
d_call: TRBD1

cdr3_aa: CASSEDGRGMAGGYTF
cdr3_nt: TGTGCCAGCAGTGAAGATGGCAGGGGAATGGCTGGTGGCTACACCTTC
clone_size: few
v_call: TRBV6-1
j_call: TRBJ1-2
d_call: -

cdr3_aa: CSGDSLVQGTYQETQYF
cdr3_nt: TGCAGCGGGGACAGCTTGGTCCAGGGGACGTACCAAGAGACCCAGTACTTC
clone_size: -
v_call: TRBV29-1
j_call: TRBJ2-5
d_call: TRBD1

cdr3_aa: CASSHPPGGTSGGELFF
cdr3_nt: TGCGCCAGCAGCCACCCTCCTGGCGGGACCTCTGGCGGGGAGCTGTTTTTT
clone_size: -
v_call: TRBV4-1
j_call: TRBJ2-2
d_call: -

cdr3_aa: CASSIDRSNQPQHF
cdr3_nt: TGTGCCAGTAGTATAGATCGTAGCAATCAGCCCCAGCATTTT
clone_size: -
v_call: TRBV19
j_call: TRBJ1-5
d_call: -

cdr3_aa: CATGTDTDTQYF
cdr3_nt: TGTGCCACTGGGACAGACACAGATACGCAGTATTTT
clone_size: few
v_call: TRBV10-3
j_call: TRBJ2-3
d_call: TRBD1